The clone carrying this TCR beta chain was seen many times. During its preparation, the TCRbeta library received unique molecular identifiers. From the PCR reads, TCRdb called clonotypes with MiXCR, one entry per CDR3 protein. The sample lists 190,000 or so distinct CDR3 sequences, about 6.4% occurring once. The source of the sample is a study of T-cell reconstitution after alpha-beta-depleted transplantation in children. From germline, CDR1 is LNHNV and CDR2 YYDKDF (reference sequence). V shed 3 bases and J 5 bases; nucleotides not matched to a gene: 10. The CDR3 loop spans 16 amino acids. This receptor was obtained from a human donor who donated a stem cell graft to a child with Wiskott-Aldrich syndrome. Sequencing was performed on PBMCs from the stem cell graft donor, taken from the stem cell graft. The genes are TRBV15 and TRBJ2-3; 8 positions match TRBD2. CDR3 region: CATSRGLVGAQDTQYF. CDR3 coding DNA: TGTGCCACCAGCAGGGGACTAGTAGGGGCCCAAGATACGCAGTATTTT.